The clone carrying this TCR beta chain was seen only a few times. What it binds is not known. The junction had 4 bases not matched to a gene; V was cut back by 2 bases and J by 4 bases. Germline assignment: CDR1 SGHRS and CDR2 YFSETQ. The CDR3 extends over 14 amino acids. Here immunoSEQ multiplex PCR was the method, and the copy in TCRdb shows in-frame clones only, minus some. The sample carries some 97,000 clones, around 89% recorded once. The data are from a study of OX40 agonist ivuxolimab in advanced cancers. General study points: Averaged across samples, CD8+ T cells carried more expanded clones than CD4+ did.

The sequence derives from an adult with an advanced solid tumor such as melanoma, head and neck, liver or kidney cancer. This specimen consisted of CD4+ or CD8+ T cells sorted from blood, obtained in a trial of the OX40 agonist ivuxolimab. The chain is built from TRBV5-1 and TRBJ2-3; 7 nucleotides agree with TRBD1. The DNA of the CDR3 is TGCGCCAGCAGCTTCGGACAGGTTGCAGATACGCAGTATTTT. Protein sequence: CASSFGQVADTQYF.